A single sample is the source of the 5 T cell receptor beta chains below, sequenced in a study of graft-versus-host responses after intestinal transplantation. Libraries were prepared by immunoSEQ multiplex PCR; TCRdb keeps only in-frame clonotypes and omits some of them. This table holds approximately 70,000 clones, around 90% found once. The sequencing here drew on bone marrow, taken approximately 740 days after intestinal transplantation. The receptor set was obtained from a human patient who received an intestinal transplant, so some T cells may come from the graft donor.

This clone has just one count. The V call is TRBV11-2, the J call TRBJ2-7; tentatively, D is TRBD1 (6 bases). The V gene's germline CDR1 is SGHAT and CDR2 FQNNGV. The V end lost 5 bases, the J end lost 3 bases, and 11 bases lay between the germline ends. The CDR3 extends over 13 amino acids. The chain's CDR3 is CASSLLDSYEQYF. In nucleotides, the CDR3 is TGTGCCAGCAGCCTCCTGGACAGCTACGAGCAGTACTTC.

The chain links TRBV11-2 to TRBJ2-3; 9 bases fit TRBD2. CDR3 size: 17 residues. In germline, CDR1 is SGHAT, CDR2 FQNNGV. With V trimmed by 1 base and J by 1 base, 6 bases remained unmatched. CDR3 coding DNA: TGTGCCAGCAGCTTAGGTGTGTTAGCGGGGGGCACAGATACGCAGTATTTT. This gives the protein CASSLGVLAGGTDTQYF.

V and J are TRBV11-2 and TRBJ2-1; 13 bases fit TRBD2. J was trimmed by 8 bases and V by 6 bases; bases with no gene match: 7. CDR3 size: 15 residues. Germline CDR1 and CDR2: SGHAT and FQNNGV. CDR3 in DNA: TGTGCCAGCAGTCTCGGGACTAGCGGGATCGATGAGCAGTTCTTC. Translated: CASSLGTSGIDEQFF.

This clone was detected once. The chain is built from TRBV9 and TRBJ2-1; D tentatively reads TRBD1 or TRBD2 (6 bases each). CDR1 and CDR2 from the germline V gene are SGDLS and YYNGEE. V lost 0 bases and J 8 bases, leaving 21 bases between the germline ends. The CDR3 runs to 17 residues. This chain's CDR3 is CASSVVVRGQGFDEQFF. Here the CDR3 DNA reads TGTGCCAGCAGCGTAGTAGTTCGGGGGCAGGGGTTCGATGAGCAGTTCTTC. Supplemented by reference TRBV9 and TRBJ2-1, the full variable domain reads DSGVTQTPKHLITATGQRVTLRCSPRSGDLSVYWYQQSLDQGLQFLIQYYNGEERAKGNILERFSAQQFPDLHSELNLSSLELGDSALYFCASSVVVRGQGFDEQFFGPGTRLTVL.

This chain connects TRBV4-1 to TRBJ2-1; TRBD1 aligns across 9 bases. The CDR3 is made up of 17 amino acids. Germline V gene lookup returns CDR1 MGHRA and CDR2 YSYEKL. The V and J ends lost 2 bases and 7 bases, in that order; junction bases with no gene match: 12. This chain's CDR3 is CASSQLTGTGFGNEQFF. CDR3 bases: TGCGCCAGCAGCCAATTAACCGGGACAGGGTTTGGTAATGAGCAGTTCTTC.